The present T cell receptor (beta chain) was sequenced within a study of T-cell memory formation after mild COVID-19. Study observations and caveats: The finding that pre-infection memory included some responding clones suggested that cross-reactive memory joined.

TCRdb used MiXCR to reprocess the 5' RACE reads, holding one entry per CDR3 protein. The sample has 400,000 to 550,000 distinct CDR3 sequences; around a quarter are singletons. Germline V gene sequence: CDR1 SGHTA, CDR2 FQGNSA. Trimming removed 4 bases from V and 4 bases from J; junction bases left unmatched: 9. The CDR3 is made up of 18 amino acids. The sample holds a few counts of this clonotype. Its antigen is undetermined. V usage is TRBV7-2 and J usage is TRBJ2-1; TRBD2 matches at 14 bases. Sequencing used PBMCs or a T cell subset sorted from them (not recorded which). The clonotype originates from an adult woman who had mild COVID-19 (a few samples of this study predate the infection). Cell type and time point are not known. Here the CDR3 DNA reads TGTGCCAGCAGCTCGGGACTAGCGGGAGTTCGGGGATACAATGAGCAGTTCTTC. Amino acids: CASSSGLAGVRGYNEQFF.